The sample holds a few counts of the clone carrying this T cell receptor (beta chain). The target antigen is unknown. The source of the sample is a study of T cells after yellow fever vaccination. Overall study findings and caveats: Weaker in magnitude, the secondary response showed a faster peak on day 5 versus 15. High-abundance clonotypes from the bulk population could contaminate FACS-sorted repertoires.

Germline assignment: CDR1 SGHRS and CDR2 YFSETQ. Trimming took 5 bases from V and 4 from J; bases not matched to a gene: 12. This CDR3 spans 16 amino acids. Universal primer sites and UMIs were introduced during 5'RACE template-switching synthesis of TCR cDNA. TCRdb itself ran the 5' RACE reads through MiXCR, one entry per CDR3 protein. The top ten clones hold 11% to 15% of a sample with some 500,000 distinct CDR3 sequences, approximately 12% of them seen once. Here the sequenced sample was PBMCs, taken on the day of the yellow fever booster vaccination. The chain uses TRBV5-1 and TRBJ2-5, with TRBD2 identical over 9 bases. The clonotype comes from a young man who received the YFV17D yellow fever vaccine. CDR3 loop: CASRTSGGGRVETQYF. Written as DNA, the CDR3 is TGCGCCAGCAGAACTTCGGGCGGCGGGAGGGTAGAGACCCAGTACTTC.